This is a list of T cell receptor beta chains from one sample in a study of blood T cell repertoires in COVID-19. TCRdb keeps only in-frame clones here, not all; method: immunoSEQ multiplex PCR. In the table there are around 120,000 clones, less than 90% of which are singletons. Sample: peripheral blood. Receptors were obtained from a man between 70 and 80 years old with acute or convalescent COVID-19. Each CDR3 is given with its conserved first and last residue. Each record gives: D gene, J gene, clone size, V gene, CDR3 DNA, CDR3 protein. D genes are given only for firm matches. Expanded clones get a size class; other rows say once, few or many, or leave the size out.

.,TRBJ1-6,.,TRBV9,TGTGCCAGCAGCGTCGAACCAGTTAATTCACCCCTCCACTTT,CASSVEPVNSPLHF
.,TRBJ2-7,.,TRBV5-5,TGTGCCAGCAGCTTCTATCCCAGGGACTACGAGCAGTACTTC,CASSFYPRDYEQYF
TRBD2,TRBJ2-1,few,TRBV12-5,TGTGCTAGTGCTCTCGGACTAGGGAATGAGCAGTTCTTC,CASALGLGNEQFF
.,TRBJ1-5,.,TRBV18,TGTGCCAGCTCCCGCGGGGGGCAAGGGCCCCAGCATTTT,CASSRGGQGPQHF
.,TRBJ2-5,.,TRBV4-1,TGCGCCAGCAGCCAAAACACAGGGCGAGAGACCCAGTACTTC,CASSQNTGRETQYF
TRBD1,TRBJ1-2,.,TRBV2,TGTGCCAGCAGTGAGGGACAGGGAAGGGGCTACACCTTC,CASSEGQGRGYTF
.,TRBJ1-5,.,TRBV6-5,TGTGCCACTCAGGACTTCAGAGGCAATCAGCCCCAGCATTTT,CATQDFRGNQPQHF
.,TRBJ2-2,.,TRBV2,TGTGCCAGCAGCCCGGGAGATGGGCGGCCGGCGGAGCTGTTTTTT,CASSPGDGRPAELFF
.,TRBJ2-3,.,TRBV21-1,TGTGCCAGCAGCAACCAGGGGGCCGGAGATACGCAGTATTTT,CASSNQGAGDTQYF
TRBD1,TRBJ1-1,.,TRBV19,TGTGCCAGTACCAGGACAGGGGGCACTGAAGCTTTCTTT,CASTRTGGTEAFF
.,TRBJ2-5,.,TRBV6-9,TGTGCCAGCAACCCCTCGGGGGGCGAATTGGAGACCCAGTACTTC,CASNPSGGELETQYF
.,TRBJ2-1,few,TRBV7-2,TGTGCCAGCAGCTTAGTTCGCACAAAGGGGCGTGAGCAGTTCTTC,CASSLVRTKGREQFF
TRBD2,TRBJ2-7,once,TRBV5-6,TGTGCCAGCAGCTTGGTCGCCGGGACTAGCGGCGGGGGGGAGCAGTACTTC,CASSLVAGTSGGGEQYF
TRBD1,TRBJ1-2,.,TRBV28,TGTGCCAGCAGCCCGGGACAGGGGCGCGGGAACTATGGCTACACCTTC,CASSPGQGRGNYGYTF
.,TRBJ1-6,few,TRBV28,TGTGCCAGCAGCCAACAGAAGACTTCACCCCTCCACTTT,CASSQQKTSPLHF
.,TRBJ1-5,.,TRBV28,TGTGCCAGCAGTTTGGCAGTCGGGGATCAGCCCCAGCATTTT,CASSLAVGDQPQHF
.,TRBJ1-5,.,TRBV6-1,TGTGCCAGCAGTGAACCGGCAGGGCGAAGCGGCAATCAGCCCCAGCATTTT,CASSEPAGRSGNQPQHF
TRBD1,TRBJ2-7,.,TRBV5-6,TGTGCCAGCAGCCCCGGGACAGGGGACTACGAGCAGTACTTC,CASSPGTGDYEQYF
TRBD1,TRBJ1-3,.,TRBV6-2/TRBV6-3,TGTGCCAGCAGTTACTGGGACAGGCTAATCTCTGGAAACACCATATATTTT,CASSYWDRLISGNTIYF
.,TRBJ1-6,.,TRBV4-1,TGCGCCAGCAGCCAAGATGGACAGCAAAATTCACCCCTCCACTTT,CASSQDGQQNSPLHF
TRBD1,TRBJ2-7,few,TRBV30,TGTGCCTGGGGACAGGGGGGAGTGCAGTACTTC,CAWGQGGVQYF
TRBD2,TRBJ2-1,.,TRBV3-1/TRBV3-2,TGTGCCAGCAGCTCCCGGGCGGGGGGGCCGAGGAATGAGCAGTTCTTC,CASSSRAGGPRNEQFF
.,TRBJ1-5,few,TRBV6-1,TGTGCCAGCAGTGACCCCCAGGGGAATCAGCCCCAGCATTTT,CASSDPQGNQPQHF
.,TRBJ1-5,.,TRBV6-5,TGTGCCAGCGCTGAGAATACCAATCAGCCCCAGCATTTT,CASAENTNQPQHF
.,TRBJ1-2,.,TRBV2,TGTGCCAGCAATGGGGACTCCTATGGCTACACCTTC,CASNGDSYGYTF
TRBD1,TRBJ1-5,.,TRBV12-3/TRBV12-4,TGTGCCAGCAGTCGACAGGGGTATCAGCCCCAGCATTTT,CASSRQGYQPQHF
.,TRBJ1-2,.,TRBV6-2/TRBV6-3,TGTGCCAGCAGTTACTCGGTGCGCAGGGGAGACTATGGCTACACCTTC,CASSYSVRRGDYGYTF
TRBD1,TRBJ2-7,.,TRBV27,TGTGCCAGCAGTTTTCGGGGACAGGGGCTTTACGAGCAGTACTTC,CASSFRGQGLYEQYF
TRBD2,TRBJ2-1,.,TRBV5-1,TGCGCCAGCAGCTTGGCTGTCACTAGCGGCTACAATGAGCAGTTCTTC,CASSLAVTSGYNEQFF
TRBD1,TRBJ1-4,.,TRBV19,TGTGCCAGCCGGGGGACAGGGAACGAAAAACTGTTTTTT,CASRGTGNEKLFF
.,TRBJ1-2,.,TRBV28,TGTGCCAGCCATTACCCGCTTGGTAGGGGCTATGGCTACACCTTC,CASHYPLGRGYGYTF
.,TRBJ2-2,.,TRBV27,TGTGCCAGCAGTTTGACCCTCGGGGCCGGGGAGCTGTTTTTT,CASSLTLGAGELFF
TRBD1,TRBJ2-2,.,TRBV6-5,TGTGCCAGCAGTTACTCGACAGGGGCGATCGGGGAGCTGTTTTTT,CASSYSTGAIGELFF
.,TRBJ1-2,few,TRBV6-5,TGTGCCAGCAGCGCCGGGCAGGGTAAAGGGTATGGCTACACCTTC,CASSAGQGKGYGYTF
.,TRBJ1-1,once,TRBV11-3,TGTGCCAGCAGCCCCGGGGACACCGAAGCTTTCTTT,CASSPGDTEAFF
TRBD1,TRBJ1-2,.,TRBV7-9,TGTGCCAGCAGCTTAGTAAGCGGCAGGGGGCACTATGGCTACACCTTC,CASSLVSGRGHYGYTF
.,TRBJ2-1,few,TRBV7-3,TGTGCCAGCAGCTTAGGGTCAGGGTCGTTCAATGAGCAGTTCTTC,CASSLGSGSFNEQFF
.,TRBJ2-3,.,TRBV5-1,TGCGCCAGCAGCTTCACAGGGGGGGACACAGATACGCAGTATTTT,CASSFTGGDTDTQYF
.,TRBJ2-1,.,TRBV6-2/TRBV6-3,TGTGCCAGCAGTTGGACTTCAAGGGTCGACCATGAGCAGTTCTTC,CASSWTSRVDHEQFF
.,TRBJ2-1,.,TRBV4-2,TGTGCCAGCAGCCCAGGGGGCCTAGCGGGGTTAAACAATGAGCAGTTCTTC,CASSPGGLAGLNNEQFF
.,TRBJ1-2,.,TRBV5-8,TGTGCCAGCAGCTTGCAGGGGCCACTCGCTAACTATGGCTACACCTTC,CASSLQGPLANYGYTF
.,TRBJ1-2,.,TRBV16,TGTGCCAGCAGCCATTGGGACACATCTAACTATGGCTACACCTTC,CASSHWDTSNYGYTF
.,TRBJ1-5,.,TRBV6-5,TGTGCCAGCAGTTCAGGGGTGTGGAATCAGCCCCAGCATTTT,CASSSGVWNQPQHF
.,TRBJ2-4,once,TRBV19,TGTGCCAGTAGCGCCAGAACGGGGGTGAGGGGCTTAGCCAAAAACATTCAGTACTTC,CASSARTGVRGLAKNIQYF
.,TRBJ2-7,.,TRBV3-1/TRBV3-2,TGTGCCAGCAGCCAAGGTCAGTACGAGCAGTACTTC,CASSQGQYEQYF
.,TRBJ1-5,.,TRBV2,TGTGCCAGCCACGGGGACAATCAGCCCCAGCATTTT,CASHGDNQPQHF
TRBD1,TRBJ1-4,.,TRBV6-2/TRBV6-3,TGTGCCAGCAGTTACTGGAACGGACAGGGGGAGAAAGGCGAAAAACTGTTTTTT,CASSYWNGQGEKGEKLFF
.,TRBJ2-7,.,TRBV20-1,TGCAGTGCTCTAGCAGTTTACGAGCAGTACTTC,CSALAVYEQYF
.,TRBJ2-7,.,TRBV6-5,TGTGCCAGCAGGCGACCGGGACAACCCTACGAGCAGTACTTC,CASRRPGQPYEQYF
TRBD1,TRBJ2-3,.,TRBV5-6,TGTGCCAGCAGCACCGGGACAGGGAACGCAGATACGCAGTATTTT,CASSTGTGNADTQYF
.,TRBJ1-3,many,TRBV19,TGTGCCAGTAGTATCGGTTCTGGAAACACCATATATTTT,CASSIGSGNTIYF